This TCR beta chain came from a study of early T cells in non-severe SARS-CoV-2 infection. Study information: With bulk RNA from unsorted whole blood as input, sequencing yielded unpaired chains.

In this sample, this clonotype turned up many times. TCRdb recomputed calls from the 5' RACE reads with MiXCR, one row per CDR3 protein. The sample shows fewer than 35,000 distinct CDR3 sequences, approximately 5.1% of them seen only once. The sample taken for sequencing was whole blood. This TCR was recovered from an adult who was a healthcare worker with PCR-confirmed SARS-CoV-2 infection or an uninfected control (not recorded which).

The CDR3 here is CASSLTHSEAFF. DNA of the CDR3: TGTGCCAGCAGCTTAACCCACTCAGAAGCTTTCTTT. The gene calls are TRBV7-8 and TRBJ1-1; no clear D. Germline V gene data show CDR1 as SGHVS and CDR2 as FQNEAQ. The CDR3 is 12 amino acids. V shed 2 bases and J shed 8 bases, with 9 bases lying between them.